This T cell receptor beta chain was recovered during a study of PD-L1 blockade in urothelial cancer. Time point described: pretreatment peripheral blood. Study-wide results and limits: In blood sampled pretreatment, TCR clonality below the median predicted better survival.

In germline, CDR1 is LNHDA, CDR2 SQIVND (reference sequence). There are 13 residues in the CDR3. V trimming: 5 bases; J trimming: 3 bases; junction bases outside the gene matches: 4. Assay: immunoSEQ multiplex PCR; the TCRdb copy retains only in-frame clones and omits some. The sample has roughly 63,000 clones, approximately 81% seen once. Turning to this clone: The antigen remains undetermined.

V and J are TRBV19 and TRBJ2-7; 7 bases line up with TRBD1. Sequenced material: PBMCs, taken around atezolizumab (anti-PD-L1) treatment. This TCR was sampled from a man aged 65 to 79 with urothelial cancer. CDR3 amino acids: CASSPGQFYEQYF. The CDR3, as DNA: TGTGCCAGTAGTCCGGGACAGTTCTACGAGCAGTACTTC.